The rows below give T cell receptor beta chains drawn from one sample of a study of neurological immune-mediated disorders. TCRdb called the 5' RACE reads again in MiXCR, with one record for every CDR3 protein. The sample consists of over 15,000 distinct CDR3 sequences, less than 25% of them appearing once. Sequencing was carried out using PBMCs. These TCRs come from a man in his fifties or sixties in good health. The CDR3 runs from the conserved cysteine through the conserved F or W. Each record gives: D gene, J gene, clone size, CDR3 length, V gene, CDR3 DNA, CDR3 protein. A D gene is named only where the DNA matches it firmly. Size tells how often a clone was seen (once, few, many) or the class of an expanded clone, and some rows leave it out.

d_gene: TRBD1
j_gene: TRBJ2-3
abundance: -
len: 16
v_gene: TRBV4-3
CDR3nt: TGCGCCAGCAGCCAAGAGGCGACAGGGGGAACAGATACGCAGTATTTT
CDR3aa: CASSQEATGGTDTQYF

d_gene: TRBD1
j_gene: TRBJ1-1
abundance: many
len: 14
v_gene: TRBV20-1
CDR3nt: TGCAGTGCTACAGGGGGCGTTGGGGCCACTGAAGCTTTCTTT
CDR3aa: CSATGGVGATEAFF

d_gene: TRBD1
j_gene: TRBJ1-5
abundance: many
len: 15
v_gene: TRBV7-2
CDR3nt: TGTGCCAGCAGCCGCGGAGACAGGGAGAATCAGCCCCAGCATTTT
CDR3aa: CASSRGDRENQPQHF

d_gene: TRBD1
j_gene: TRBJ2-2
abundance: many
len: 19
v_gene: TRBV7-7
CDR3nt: TGTGCCAGCAGCTTAATGGGCCTAGGGGGACAGGGTAACACCGGGGAGCTGTTTTTT
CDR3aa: CASSLMGLGGQGNTGELFF

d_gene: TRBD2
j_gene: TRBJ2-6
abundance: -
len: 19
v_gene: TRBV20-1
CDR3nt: TGCAGTGCTAGCCTCCCGCCTAGCGGGAGGTTTGGCGGGGCCAACGTCCTGACTTTC
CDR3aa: CSASLPPSGRFGGANVLTF

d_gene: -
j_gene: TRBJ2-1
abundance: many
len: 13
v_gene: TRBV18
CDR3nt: TGTGCCAGCTACCGGGGAGCCCAGAATGAGCAGTTCTTC
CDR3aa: CASYRGAQNEQFF

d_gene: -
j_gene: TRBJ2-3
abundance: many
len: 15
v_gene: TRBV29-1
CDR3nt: TGCAGCGTGGCCCTGGGGGGGGGCCAAGCAGATACGCAGTATTTT
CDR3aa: CSVALGGGQADTQYF

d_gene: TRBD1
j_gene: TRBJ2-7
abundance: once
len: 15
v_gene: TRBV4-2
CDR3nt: TGTGCCAGCAGCCAATCCCCGGACAGGGCCTACGAGCAGTACTTC
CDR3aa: CASSQSPDRAYEQYF

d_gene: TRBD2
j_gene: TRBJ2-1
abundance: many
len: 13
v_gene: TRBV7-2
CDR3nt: TGTGCCAGCAGGCGGGACTATTTTAGCGAGCAGTTCTTC
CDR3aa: CASRRDYFSEQFF

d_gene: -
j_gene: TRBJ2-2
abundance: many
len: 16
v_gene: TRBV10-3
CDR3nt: TGTGCCATCAGTGAGTCGAAGGGAATCCGCGGCGGGGAGCTGTTTTTT
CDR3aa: CAISESKGIRGGELFF

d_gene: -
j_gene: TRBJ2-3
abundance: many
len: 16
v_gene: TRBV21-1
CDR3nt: TGTGCCAGCAGCAAAGCGCGGTTTGTTTGCACAGATACGCAGTATTTT
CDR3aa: CASSKARFVCTDTQYF

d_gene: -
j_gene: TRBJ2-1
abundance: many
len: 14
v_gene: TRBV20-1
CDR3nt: TGCAGTGCCCCAAGCGATAACTCCTACAATGAGCAGTTCTTC
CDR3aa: CSAPSDNSYNEQFF

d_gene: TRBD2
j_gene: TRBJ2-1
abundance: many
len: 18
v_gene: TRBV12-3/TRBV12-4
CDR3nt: TGTGCCAGCAGTTTACCAGCGGGGCCAGGAGTTGGCTACAATGAGCAGTTCTTC
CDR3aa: CASSLPAGPGVGYNEQFF

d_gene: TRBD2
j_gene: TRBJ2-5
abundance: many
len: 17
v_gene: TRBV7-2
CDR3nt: TGTGCCAGCAGCTTAGTCGCGACTAGCGGGAGGGTAAAGACCCAGTACTTC
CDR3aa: CASSLVATSGRVKTQYF

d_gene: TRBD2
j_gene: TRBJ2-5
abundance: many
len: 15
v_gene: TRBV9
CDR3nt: TGTGCCAGCAGCGTATCTAGCGGGAACTCCGAGACCCAGTACTTC
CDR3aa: CASSVSSGNSETQYF

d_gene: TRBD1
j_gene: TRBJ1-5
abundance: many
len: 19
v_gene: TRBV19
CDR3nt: TGTGCCAGTAGTCCTTGGGCCCCCGGGCGACAGGGGGGCGGTCAGCCCCAGCATTTT
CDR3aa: CASSPWAPGRQGGGQPQHF

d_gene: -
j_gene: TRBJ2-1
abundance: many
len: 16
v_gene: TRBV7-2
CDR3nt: TGTGCCAGCAGCTTAGTGGACCCGGGTTCCTACAATGAGCAGTTCTTC
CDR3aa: CASSLVDPGSYNEQFF

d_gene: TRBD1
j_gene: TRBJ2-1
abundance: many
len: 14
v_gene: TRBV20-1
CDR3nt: TGCAGTGCCGAGGGACAGGTAAACTACAATGAGCAGTTCTTC
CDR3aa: CSAEGQVNYNEQFF

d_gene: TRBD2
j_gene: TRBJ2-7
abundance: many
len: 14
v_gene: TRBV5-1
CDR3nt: TGCGCCAGCAGCTTATTAGCGGGAGGTAACGAGCAGTACTTC
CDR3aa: CASSLLAGGNEQYF

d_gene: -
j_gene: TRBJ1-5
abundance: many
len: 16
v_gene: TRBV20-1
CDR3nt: TGCAGTGCTAGACGGAGGGTAGGGAAAACACATCAGCCCCAGCATTTT
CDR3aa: CSARRRVGKTHQPQHF

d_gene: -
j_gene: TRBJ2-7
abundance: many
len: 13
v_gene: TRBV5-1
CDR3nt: TGCGCCAGCAGCGGAACAGCCACCTACGAGCAGTACTTC
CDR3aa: CASSGTATYEQYF

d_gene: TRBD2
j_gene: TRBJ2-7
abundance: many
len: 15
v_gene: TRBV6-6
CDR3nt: TGTGCCAGCAGCCCTGTGGGAGGGCTCTACTACGAGCAGTACTTC
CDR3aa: CASSPVGGLYYEQYF

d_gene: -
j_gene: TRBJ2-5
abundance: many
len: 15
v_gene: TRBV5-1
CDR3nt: TGCGCCAGCAGCTTGTTCAGGGTTGGCCAAGAGACCCAGTACTTC
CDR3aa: CASSLFRVGQETQYF

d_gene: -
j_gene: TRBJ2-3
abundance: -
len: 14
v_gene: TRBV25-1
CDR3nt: TGTGCCAGCAGTGAACAGGGAAGGGACGATACGCAGTATTTT
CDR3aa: CASSEQGRDDTQYF

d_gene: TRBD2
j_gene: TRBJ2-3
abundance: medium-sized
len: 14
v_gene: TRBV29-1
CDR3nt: TGCAGCGTTGGGGCTAGCGGTAACACAGATACGCAGTATTTT
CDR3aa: CSVGASGNTDTQYF

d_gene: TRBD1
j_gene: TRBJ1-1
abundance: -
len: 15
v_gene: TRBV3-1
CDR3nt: TGTGCCAGCAGCCATTACAGGGGGGATGGCACTGAAGCTTTCTTT
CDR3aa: CASSHYRGDGTEAFF

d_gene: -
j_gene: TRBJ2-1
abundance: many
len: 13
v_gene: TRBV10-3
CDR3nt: TGTGCCATCAGTGAGTCTATGAACAATGAGCAGTTCTTC
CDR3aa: CAISESMNNEQFF

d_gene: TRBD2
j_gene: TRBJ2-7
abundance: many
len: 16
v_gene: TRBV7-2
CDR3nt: TGTGCCAGCAGCCTACTAGCGGGAGGACCCAAGGTCGAGCAGTACTTC
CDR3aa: CASSLLAGGPKVEQYF

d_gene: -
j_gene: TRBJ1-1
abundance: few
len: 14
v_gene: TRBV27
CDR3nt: TGTGCCAGCAGTTTAGACGGGCAGATGACTGAAGCTTTCTTT
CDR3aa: CASSLDGQMTEAFF

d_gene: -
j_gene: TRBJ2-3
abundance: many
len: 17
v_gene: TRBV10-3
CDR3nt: TGTGCCATCAGTGAGTCAGAGGTAACTAGAGGGGCAGATACGCAGTATTTT
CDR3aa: CAISESEVTRGADTQYF

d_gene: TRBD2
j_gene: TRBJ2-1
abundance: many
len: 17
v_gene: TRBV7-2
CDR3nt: TGTGCCAGCAGCAAGGGACTAGCGGGAGGGGGGTACAATGAGCAGTTCTTC
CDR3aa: CASSKGLAGGGYNEQFF

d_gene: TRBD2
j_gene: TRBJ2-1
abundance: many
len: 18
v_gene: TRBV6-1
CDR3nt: TGTGCCAGCAGCACTTCCGACCTAGCGGGAGATCTCGGTAATGAGCAGTTCTTC
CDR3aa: CASSTSDLAGDLGNEQFF

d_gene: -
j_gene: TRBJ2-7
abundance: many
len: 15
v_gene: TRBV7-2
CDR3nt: TGTGCCAGCAGCTTAGCCGGGGGCGGCTCCTACGAGCAGTACTTC
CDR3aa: CASSLAGGGSYEQYF

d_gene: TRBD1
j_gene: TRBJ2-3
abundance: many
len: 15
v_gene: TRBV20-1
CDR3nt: TGCAGTGCTAGAGTGACAGGGCCCCGCACAGATACGCAGTATTTT
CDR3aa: CSARVTGPRTDTQYF

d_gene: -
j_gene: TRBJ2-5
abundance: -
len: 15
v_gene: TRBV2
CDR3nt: TGTGCCAGCAGTGAAGCGCCTAGCGCCCAAGAGACCCAGTACTTC
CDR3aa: CASSEAPSAQETQYF

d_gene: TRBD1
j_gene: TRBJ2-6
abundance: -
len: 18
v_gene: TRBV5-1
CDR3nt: TGCGCCAGCAGCTTCAATACAGGGGGCAACTCTGGGGCCAACGTCCTGACTTTC
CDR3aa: CASSFNTGGNSGANVLTF

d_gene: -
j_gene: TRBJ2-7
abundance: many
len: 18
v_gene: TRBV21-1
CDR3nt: TGTGCCAGCAGCAAAATGAGGGGAAGTGTGAGGGGGAATTACGAGCAGTACTTC
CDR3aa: CASSKMRGSVRGNYEQYF

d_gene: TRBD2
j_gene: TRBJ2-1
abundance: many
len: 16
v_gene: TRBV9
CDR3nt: TGTGCCAGCAGCGTAGCTAGCGGGAGTTTCTACAATGAGCAGTTCTTC
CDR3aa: CASSVASGSFYNEQFF

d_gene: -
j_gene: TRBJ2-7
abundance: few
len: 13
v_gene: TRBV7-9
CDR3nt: TGTGCCAGCAGCACCCCCCGCGGGAACGAGCAGTACTTC
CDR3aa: CASSTPRGNEQYF

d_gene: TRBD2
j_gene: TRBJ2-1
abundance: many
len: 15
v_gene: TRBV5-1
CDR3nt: TGCGCCAGCAGCTGGACTAGCGGGAGCGGCAATGAGCAGTTCTTC
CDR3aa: CASSWTSGSGNEQFF

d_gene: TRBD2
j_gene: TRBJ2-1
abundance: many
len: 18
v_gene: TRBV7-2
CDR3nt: TGTGCCAGCAGCTTCGGGACTAGCGGTTGGAGCTCCTACAATGAGCAGTTCTTC
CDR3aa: CASSFGTSGWSSYNEQFF

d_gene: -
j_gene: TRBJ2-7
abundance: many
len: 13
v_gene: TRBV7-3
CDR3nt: TGTGCCAGCAGCCTAATAGGGGACGGCGAGCAGTACTTC
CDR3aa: CASSLIGDGEQYF

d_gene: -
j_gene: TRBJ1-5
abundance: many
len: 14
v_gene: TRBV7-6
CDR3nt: TGTGCCAGCAGCTTAGCTCACACGGCGGGGCCCCAGCATTTT
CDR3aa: CASSLAHTAGPQHF

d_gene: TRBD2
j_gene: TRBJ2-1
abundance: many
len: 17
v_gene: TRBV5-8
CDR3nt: TGTGCCAGCAGCCTTGGACTAGCGGGGGGAAGCTACAATGAGCAGTTCTTC
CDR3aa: CASSLGLAGGSYNEQFF

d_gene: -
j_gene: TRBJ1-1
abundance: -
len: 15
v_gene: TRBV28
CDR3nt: -
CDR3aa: CASSFFGQVVTEAFF

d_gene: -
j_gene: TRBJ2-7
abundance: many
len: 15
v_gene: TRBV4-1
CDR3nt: TGCGCCAGCAGCCCCCCGGCTGGAGGGGGCTACGAGCAGTACTTC
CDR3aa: CASSPPAGGGYEQYF

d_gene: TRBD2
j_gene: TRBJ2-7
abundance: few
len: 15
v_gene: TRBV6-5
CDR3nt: TGTGCCAGCAGAGCCGGGACTAGCGGATCCTACGAGCAGTACTTC
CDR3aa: CASRAGTSGSYEQYF

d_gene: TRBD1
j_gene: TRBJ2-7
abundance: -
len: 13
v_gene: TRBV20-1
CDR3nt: TGCAGTGCTTGGGACAGGGGGCAAAACGAGCAGTACTTC
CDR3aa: CSAWDRGQNEQYF

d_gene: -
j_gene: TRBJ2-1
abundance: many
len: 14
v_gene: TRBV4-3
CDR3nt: TGCGCCAGCAGCCAAGATCACCGGAGCCATGAGCAGTTCTTC
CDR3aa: CASSQDHRSHEQFF

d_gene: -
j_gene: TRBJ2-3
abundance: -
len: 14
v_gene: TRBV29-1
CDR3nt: TGCAGCGTGGGATTAGAGGGAGGATCAGATAAGCAGTATTTT
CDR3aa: CSVGLEGGSDKQYF

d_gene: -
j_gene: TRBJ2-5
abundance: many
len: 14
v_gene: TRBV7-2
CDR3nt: TGTGCCAGCAGCCCCCGGCGGGTGTCGGAGACCCAGTACTTC
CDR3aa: CASSPRRVSETQYF

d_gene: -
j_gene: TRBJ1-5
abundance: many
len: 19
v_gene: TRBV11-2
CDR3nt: TGTGCCAGCAGCTCTTTAGATCTGGGCGTTTCCTATAGCAATCAGCCCCAGCATTTT
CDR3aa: CASSSLDLGVSYSNQPQHF

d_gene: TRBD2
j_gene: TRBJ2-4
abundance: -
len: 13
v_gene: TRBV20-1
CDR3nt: TGCAGTGCAGCCGGGGGGGACAAAAACATTCAGTACTTC
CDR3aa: CSAAGGDKNIQYF

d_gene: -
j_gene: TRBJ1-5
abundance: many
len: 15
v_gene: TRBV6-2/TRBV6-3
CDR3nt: TGTGCCAGCGGGGACGGACCCTATAGCAATCAGCCCCAGCATTTT
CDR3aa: CASGDGPYSNQPQHF

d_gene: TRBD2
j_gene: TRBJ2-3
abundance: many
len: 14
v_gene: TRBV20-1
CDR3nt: TGCAGTGCTCGACTAGCGGCGAGCACAGATACGCAGTATTTT
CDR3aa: CSARLAASTDTQYF

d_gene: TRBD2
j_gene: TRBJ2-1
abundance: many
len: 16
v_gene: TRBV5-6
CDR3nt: TGTGCCAGCAGCTTGGTTGCGGGAGAGGTCTACAATGAGCAGTTCTTC
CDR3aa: CASSLVAGEVYNEQFF

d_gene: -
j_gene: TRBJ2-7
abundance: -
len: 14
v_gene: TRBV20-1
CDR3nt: TGCAGTGCTAGGCCCGGGACGCATTTGTACGAGCAGTACTTC
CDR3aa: CSARPGTHLYEQYF